A single sample gave rise to the 16 T cell receptor beta chains below, sequenced in a study of T-cell reconstitution after alpha-beta-depleted transplantation in children (dated by TCRdb to about 2016). The label giving this sample's treatment or condition can be read as: allogeneic hematopoietic cell transplantation with graft depleted of TCRalphabeta T cells and CD19 B cells. The receptor library was made with PCR. Instrument on record: Illumina HiSeq 2500. TCR library preparation used molecular barcoding, with unique molecular identifiers applied to normalize quantification of the TCRbeta repertoire. TCRdb redid the processing of the public reads, applying fastp at Q25 and MiXCR, and retained in-frame beta chains. Each CDR3 protein appears once, grouped with its most common genes and DNA. The sample table records a few hundred thousand distinct CDR3 sequences; roughly 27% of these occur just once. In total, the top ten clones hold just over 35% of the sample.

The input for sequencing was PBMCs, taken before TCRalphabeta/CD19-depleted stem cell transplant. These receptors all come from a boy younger than two with Wiskott-Aldrich syndrome, due to receive a stem cell transplant.

This clonotype was counted between two and nine times. The chain carries TRBV28 and TRBJ1-6; no clear D. CDR1 is MDHEN and CDR2 is SYDVKM in the germline V gene. The V and J ends lost 4 bases and 6 bases respectively, with 13 bases between them. This CDR3 is 15 amino acids long. The CDR3 protein is CASSSAGGLNSPLHF. DNA for the CDR3: TGTGCCAGCAGTTCCGCGGGAGGGCTTAATTCACCCCTCCACTTT. The full variable domain, in which reference TRBV28 and TRBJ1-6 provide the parts outside the CDR3, is DVKVTQSSRYLVKRTGEKVFLECVQDMDHENMFWYRQDPGLGLRLIYFSYDVKMKEKGDIPEGYSVSREKKERFSLILESASTNQTSMYLCASSSAGGLNSPLHFGNGTRLTVT.

This clonotype has only a few counts. The chain couples TRBV7-2 to TRBJ1-3, with TRBD1 matching 7 bases. In germline, CDR1 is SGHTA, CDR2 FQGNSA. The CDR3 extends over 15 amino acids. J gave up 0 bases and V 4 bases, and 3 bases lay outside the gene matches. As DNA, the CDR3 is TGTGCCAGCAGCTCCGGACAGGTCTCTGGAAACACCATATATTTT. Its protein product is CASSSGQVSGNTIYF.

This clonotype came up a few times. This sequence joins TRBV5-1 and TRBJ1-4; TRBD1 matches at 7 bases. The germline V gene encodes CDR1 SGHRS and CDR2 YFSETQ. V gave up 4 bases and J gave up 8 bases; unmatched junction bases: 11. CDR3 length equals 15 residues. The CDR3 sequence: CASSRNRGGSEKLFF. The CDR3 DNA reads as TGCGCCAGCAGCAGGAACAGGGGCGGGTCGGAAAAACTGTTTTTT.

This chain joins TRBV20-1 and TRBJ2-6; D is ambiguous. CDR1 and CDR2 from the germline V gene are DFQATT and SNEGSKA (reference sequence). V shed 3 bases and J shed 1 base, with 16 bases lying between them. The CDR3 runs to 17 residues. The CDR3 nucleotides are TGCAGTGCTAGTGGTATAGACATCTTTTCTGGGGCCAACGTCCTGACTTTC. Translation: CSASGIDIFSGANVLTF.

This clonotype was detected only a few times. The chain links TRBV7-9 to TRBJ2-5; possibly TRBD1 or TRBD2 for D (5 bases each). The length of the CDR3 is 14 residues. The germline gives CDR1 SEHNR, CDR2 FQNEAQ (reference sequence). Trimming pared 7 bases from V and 5 bases from J, leaving 17 bases between. CDR3 DNA sequence: TGTGCCAGCACCACTAGTGGGGGTTGGGAGACCCAGTACTTC. It yields the protein CASTTSGGWETQYF.

This chain uses TRBV5-5 with TRBJ2-3, with 9 bases aligning to TRBD1. Germline CDR1 reads SGHKS; CDR2 reads YYEKEE (reference sequence). The CDR3 consists of 17 residues. J lost 2 bases, V lost 4 bases, and 11 bases had no gene match. The CDR3 reads CASSTRPGTGNTDTQYF. CDR3 nucleotide sequence: TGTGCCAGCAGCACCCGTCCCGGGACAGGGAACACAGATACGCAGTATTTT.

This clonotype turned up a few times. The chain is built from TRBV3-1 and TRBJ2-5; 7 bases align to TRBD2. The CDR3 sequence is 13 residues long. CDR1 is LGHDT, CDR2 YNNKEL, per germline (reference sequence). V trimming: 1 base; J trimming: 4 bases; junction bases outside the gene matches: 0. The CDR3, as DNA: TGTGCCAGCAGCCAAGCGGGGGGAGAGACCCAGTACTTC. Protein: CASSQAGGETQYF.

This clonotype has only a few counts. The chain couples TRBV5-8 to TRBJ2-7; D call uncertain. The V gene lost 2 bases and the J gene lost 0 bases, with 9 bases spanning the gap. Germline V lookup: CDR1 SGHTS, CDR2 YDEGEE. The CDR3 spans 14 residues. This CDR3 is CASSFRVASYEQYF. CDR3 nucleotide sequence: TGTGCCAGCAGCTTTAGGGTAGCCTCCTACGAGCAGTACTTC.

The CDR3 bases are TGCAGTGCTAGAGTCCGGGGCACGGGGCAGCCCCAGCATTTT. Its translation: CSARVRGTGQPQHF. The J gene is TRBJ1-5, the V gene TRBV20-1; the D gene is possibly TRBD1 (5 bases). The germline V and J ends were trimmed by 1 base and 7 bases, with 14 bases remaining between them. Germline-derived CDR1 and CDR2 are DFQATT and SNEGSKA (reference sequence). The CDR3 consists of 14 residues.

The genes are TRBV5-1 and TRBJ2-5; D unresolved. V was cut by 5 bases and J by 1 base, with 9 bases left in between. The V gene's germline CDR1 is SGHRS and CDR2 YFSETQ. The CDR3 extends over 13 amino acids. In DNA, the CDR3 is TGCGCCAGCAGGGAATCTCTCCAAGAGACCCAGTACTTC. Translation gives CASRESLQETQYF. Full variable domain (rest looked up from reference TRBV5-1 and TRBJ2-5): KAGVTQTPRYLIKTRGQQVTLSCSPISGHRSVSWYQQTPGQGLQFLFEYFSETQRNKGNFPGRFSGRQFSNSRSEMNVSTLELGDSALYLCASRESLQETQYFGPGTRLLVL.

This chain joins TRBV20-1 and TRBJ2-3, with TRBD1 identical over 8 bases. Germline assignment: CDR1 DFQATT and CDR2 SNEGSKA (reference sequence). Germline trimming cut 7 bases from V and 4 bases from J; bases unmatched to any gene: 4. CDR3 length: 12 residues. The CDR3 DNA follows: TGCAGTGTTCAGACAGGGGCAGATACGCAGTATTTT. It is translated as CSVQTGADTQYF.

The chain uses TRBV5-1 and TRBJ2-1; a weak D match, TRBD2 (5 bases). The CDR3 length is 13 residues. The germline V and J ends were trimmed by 2 bases and 8 bases, with 11 bases remaining between them. Germline loops: CDR1 SGHRS, CDR2 YFSETQ. CDR3 in amino acids: CASSLLGEYEQFF. The CDR3 coding sequence is TGCGCCAGCAGCTTACTGGGAGAATATGAGCAGTTCTTC. Supplemented by reference TRBV5-1 and TRBJ2-1, the full variable domain reads KAGVTQTPRYLIKTRGQQVTLSCSPISGHRSVSWYQQTPGQGLQFLFEYFSETQRNKGNFPGRFSGRQFSNSRSEMNVSTLELGDSALYLCASSLLGEYEQFFGPGTRLTVL.

This clonotype was detected only a few times. This chain joins TRBV12-3 or TRBV12-4 and TRBJ2-7; TRBD1 matches 7 bases. Germline trimming cut 6 bases from V and 5 bases from J; bases unmatched to any gene: 4. The CDR3 has 12 amino acids. The CDR3 sequence: CASRTTGNEQYF. The CDR3 region has the DNA TGTGCCAGCAGAACGACAGGGAACGAGCAGTACTTC.

This clonotype was counted between two and nine times. The chain is built from TRBV12-3 or TRBV12-4 and TRBJ1-1, with D maybe TRBD1 (6 bases). Trimming removed 8 bases from V and 1 base from J, with 14 bases in between. The CDR3 is made up of 14 amino acids. In DNA form, the CDR3 reads TGTGCCAGCGGAGGGCGAGGGGGGAACACTGAAGCTTTCTTT. Its translation: CASGGRGGNTEAFF.

This chain connects TRBV29-1 to TRBJ2-3; D may be TRBD2 (5 bases). CDR1 SQVTM and CDR2 ANQGSEA come from the germline V gene. Trimming cost V 0 bases and J 6 bases, with 13 bases left between them. The CDR3 is 14 amino acids. This chain's CDR3 is CSVEDWGRGDTQYF. The CDR3 bases are TGCAGCGTTGAAGACTGGGGTCGGGGTGATACGCAGTATTTT.

This clonotype was counted between two and nine times. The chain uses TRBV5-4 and TRBJ2-1; TRBD1 agrees at 11 bases. J was trimmed by 4 bases and V by 7 bases; bases with no gene match: 4. Germline V gene lookup returns CDR1 SGHNT and CDR2 YYREEE (reference sequence). CDR3 length equals 14 residues. CDR3 sequence (DNA): TGTGCCAGCCGGGGGACAGGGGGTTACAATGAGCAGTTCTTC. As protein: CASRGTGGYNEQFF. Looking up the rest from reference TRBV5-4 and TRBJ2-1 gives the full variable domain: ETGVTQSPTHLIKTRGQQVTLRCSSQSGHNTVSWYQQALGQGPQFIFQYYREEENGRGNFPPRFSGLQFPNYSSELNVNALELDDSALYLCASRGTGGYNEQFFGPGTRLTVL.